Shown below are 32 T cell receptor beta chains from a single sample sequenced in a study of T cells in Graves' hyperthyroidism and ophthalmopathy. RNA transcripts gave rise to amplified TCR beta CDR3 regions. First-round RT-PCR of the TCR CDR3 relied on the HTBI primer set. TCRdb used MiXCR to reprocess the multiplex PCR reads, holding one entry per CDR3 protein. The sample yields just over 550,000 distinct CDR3 sequences, 35% to 55% seen once. Sequenced material: peripheral blood or thyroid tissue (not recorded which). The receptors originated from a woman between 18 and 29 years old with Graves' hyperthyroidism.

This clonotype has more than one count but fewer than ten. This chain uses TRBV14 with TRBJ1-2; D remains ambiguous. CDR3 length equals 13 residues. Looked up from germline, CDR1 is SGHDN and CDR2 is FVKESK. The V and J ends lost 6 bases and 7 bases respectively, with 15 bases between them. CDR3 DNA sequence: TGTGCCAGCAGGGCGTCGCATGCGAGTGGCTACACCTTC. It codes for CASRASHASGYTF.

The CDR3 DNA reads TGTGCAGGACCGGGGGGGAGGGGGACCTCGGAGCAGTTCTTC. Translated: CAGPGGRGTSEQFF. The V call is TRBV7-9, the J call TRBJ2-1; 8 nucleotides align to TRBD2. The CDR3 covers 14 residues. Germline V gene sequence: CDR1 SEHNR, CDR2 FQNEAQ (reference sequence).

This clonotype has ten or more counts. The chain has TRBV29-1 and TRBJ1-5; D gene ambiguous. Trimming shortened V by 7 bases and J by 0 bases, and 13 bases separated the two germline ends. This CDR3 contains 14 residues. Germline V gene lookup returns CDR1 SQVTM and CDR2 ANQGSEA. The CDR3 DNA follows: TGCAGCGCAGGCCAGACGGATAGCAATCAGCCCCAGCATTTT. Its protein product is CSAGQTDSNQPQHF.

This clonotype has more than one count but fewer than ten. V usage is TRBV29-1 and J usage is TRBJ1-5; D uncertain. The ends were cut back, 6 bases at V and 11 bases at J, with 20 bases in the middle. In germline, CDR1 is SQVTM, CDR2 ANQGSEA. The CDR3 covers 13 residues. The CDR3 DNA reads TGCAGCGTGACTAGCGTTTCAGGAGAGACCCAGCATTTT. Residues: CSVTSVSGETQHF.

This clonotype has at least ten counts. The genes are TRBV10-3 and TRBJ1-2, with D maybe TRBD1 (5 bases). In germline, CDR1 is ENHRY, CDR2 SYGVKD. The ends were cut back, 2 bases at V and 6 bases at J, with 10 bases in the middle. The CDR3 consists of 13 residues. The CDR3 loop is CAISEVGGHGYTF. CDR3 bases: TGTGCCATCAGTGAGGTCGGGGGTCATGGCTACACCTTC.

As to this clonotype: An end of the junction differs from the germline gene, which may be a read error. This chain uses TRBV10-3 with TRBJ1-5, with 7 bases that match TRBD1. CDR3 length: 14 residues. CDR1 and CDR2 from the germline V gene are ENHRY and SYGVKD. The CDR3 is CASSSFDRDQPQHF. CDR3 DNA sequence: TGTGCCAGCAGTTCCTTCGACAGGGATCAGCCCCAGCATTTT.

The V and J genes are TRBV29-1 and TRBJ2-3; the D gene is possibly TRBD1 (7 bases). Trimming removed 3 bases from V and 0 bases from J, with 16 bases in between. The length of the CDR3 is 16 residues. The germline gives CDR1 SQVTM, CDR2 ANQGSEA. CDR3 bases: TGCAGCGTTGATGGAGGAGGGGGCGTCAGCACAGATACGCAGTATTTT. Residues: CSVDGGGGVSTDTQYF.

V and J are TRBV10-3 and TRBJ2-2, with D uncertain. This CDR3 is 11 amino acids long. The ends were cut back, 4 bases at V and 8 bases at J, with 5 bases in the middle. Germline V gene lookup returns CDR1 ENHRY and CDR2 SYGVKD. CDR3 residues: CAISVTGELFF. The CDR3 nucleotides read TGTGCCATCAGTGTGACAGGGGAGCTGTTTTTT.

The chain joins TRBV2 to TRBJ1-1; D is ambiguous. This CDR3 comprises 16 residues. Trimming cost V 5 bases and J 0 bases, with 16 bases left between them. Germline CDR1 and CDR2: SNHLY and FYNNEI. In nucleotides, the CDR3 is TGTGCCAGCAGTCCCCCCGGTCAGCTAGTGAACACTGAAGCTTTCTTT. It is translated as CASSPPGQLVNTEAFF.

This clonotype has a handful of counts. A single base separates this from a much larger clone, so it may be a read error. This chain uses TRBV6-5 with TRBJ2-2; the D is unclear. Germline CDR1 is MNHEY and CDR2 is SVGAGI. The V end lost 2 bases, the J end lost 3 bases, and 4 bases lay between the germline ends. This CDR3 is 13 amino acids long. The CDR3 sequence: CASSYTDTGELFF. The CDR3 coding sequence is TGTGCCAGCAGTTACACGGACACCGGGGAGCTGTTTTTT.

About this clonotype: A junction end diverges from the germline sequence, so it may reflect a read error. The chain is built from TRBV7-9 and TRBJ1-2; no definite D call. This CDR3 is built from 14 residues. Per the germline V gene, CDR1 is SEHNR and CDR2 is FQNEAQ (reference sequence). The CDR3 DNA sequence: TGTGCCAGCAGCTTAGAGGGTGGAAACTATTGCTACACCTTC. Its translation: CASSLEGGNYCYTF. Complete variable domain (other parts from reference TRBV7-9 and TRBJ1-2): DTGVSQNPRHKITKRGQNVTFRCDPISEHNRLYWYRQTLGQGPEFLTYFQNEAQLEKSRLLSDRFSAERPKGSFSTLEIQRTEQGDSAMYLCASSLEGGNYCYTFGSGTRLTVV.

This clonotype turned up a few times. The CDR3 DNA sequence: TGTGCCACCAGCACCGACTCACAGGACCAGCCCCAGCATTTT. Its translation is CATSTDSQDQPQHF. This chain links TRBV15 with TRBJ1-5; tentatively, D is TRBD1 (5 bases). V lost 4 bases and J lost 7, with 14 bases in between. The CDR3 loop spans 14 amino acids. CDR1 LNHNV and CDR2 YYDKDF come from the germline V gene (reference sequence).

This chain links TRBV5-1 with TRBJ1-1, with D possibly TRBD1 on 5 matching bases. The CDR3 is 15 amino acids. Between the trimmed V and J ends, which lost 5 bases and 4 bases, there was a span of 18 bases. Germline CDR1 reads SGHRS; CDR2 reads YFSETQ. The CDR3 bases are TGCGCCAGCAGACGGGGGACCGATACCTCCACTGAAGCTTTCTTT. It specifies CASRRGTDTSTEAFF. The full variable domain, completed using reference TRBV5-1 and TRBJ1-1, is KAGVTQTPRYLIKTRGQQVTLSCSPISGHRSVSWYQQTPGQGLQFLFEYFSETQRNKGNFPGRFSGRQFSNSRSEMNVSTLELGDSALYLCASRRGTDTSTEAFFGQGTRLTVV.

This clonotype was counted many times. The chain is built from TRBV6-6 and TRBJ1-5; perhaps TRBD1 as D (5 bases). Trimming left V 1 base short and J 2 bases short, with 6 bases between. The CDR3 has 14 amino acids. In germline, CDR1 is MNHNY, CDR2 SVGAGI (reference sequence). The CDR3: CASSYLGRNQPQHF. In DNA form, the CDR3 reads TGTGCCAGCAGTTACTTGGGGCGCAATCAGCCCCAGCATTTT.

For this clonotype: Mismatch with germline at one junction end may stem from a read error. This chain connects TRBV10-3 to TRBJ1-5; no clear D. Per the germline V gene, CDR1 is ENHRY and CDR2 is SYGVKD. This CDR3 is built from 14 residues. The CDR3 loop reads CASSSAATNQPQHF. The CDR3 nucleotides read TGTGCCAGCAGTTCCGCAGCAACTAATCAGCCCCAGCATTTT.

This clonotype was detected many times. This chain joins TRBV7-2 and TRBJ1-5; D gene unclear. The CDR3 extends over 12 amino acids. Germline-derived CDR1 and CDR2 are SGHTA and FQGNSA. Trimming removed 5 bases at V and 7 bases at J, with 9 bases between. This chain's CDR3 is CASSTTGQPQHF. The CDR3 DNA is TGTGCCAGCAGCACTACGGGGCAGCCCCAGCATTTT.

This clonotype was seen many times. The CDR3 loop reads CASSLAEGPLHF. The CDR3, as DNA: TGTGCCAGCAGCCTCGCCGAGGGGCCCCTCCACTTT. The chain combines TRBV7-2 with TRBJ1-6, with D perhaps TRBD1 (5 bases). V lost 5 bases, J lost 13 bases, and 12 bases lay in between. The CDR3 consists of 12 residues. From germline, CDR1 is SGHTA and CDR2 FQGNSA. The full variable domain, rest sourced from reference TRBV7-2 and TRBJ1-6, is GAGVSQSPSNKVTEKGKDVELRCDPISGHTALYWYRQSLGQGLEFLIYFQGNSAPDKSGLPSDRFSAERTGGSVSTLTIQRTQQEDSAVYLCASSLAEGPLHFGNGTRLTVT.

This clonotype showed up just a few times. A junction boundary mismatches the germline segment, possibly from a read error. The V and J genes are TRBV24-1 and TRBJ2-7; D call uncertain. The CDR3 length is 15 residues. Germline values: CDR1 KGHDR, CDR2 SFDVKD. This CDR3 reads CASSYGEGLVYEQYF. CDR3 in DNA: TGTGCCAGCAGTTACGGTGAAGGGTTAGTTTACGAGCAGTACTTC.

The table lists this clonotype with a few counts. The rearrangement uses TRBV7-8 and TRBJ2-7; 9 positions match TRBD1. CDR3 length: 14 residues. Germline lookup yields CDR1 SGHVS and CDR2 FQNEAQ. Losses at the gene ends were 5 bases for V and 7 bases for J; bases not matched to a gene: 9. In DNA, the CDR3 is TGTGCCAGCAGCCTTGGACAGGGGAAGGTTGAGCAGTACTTC. Translated, it gives CASSLGQGKVEQYF.

Comments on this clonotype: A much larger clone differs from this one at a single base, so this may be a read error. The V gene is TRBV29-1, the J gene TRBJ2-5, with TRBD2 identical over 7 bases. Trimming cost V 4 bases and J 9 bases; bases outside gene matches: 11. CDR3 length: 13 amino acids. Germline V CDR1 and CDR2: SQVTM, ANQGSEA. The CDR3 nucleotides read TGCAGCGTTGGAGGTCGCCAGCGGGAATCCCAGTACTTC. It translates to CSVGGRQRESQYF.

This clonotype came up a few times. This rearrangement joins TRBV29-1 to TRBJ2-5; TRBD1 aligns across 9 bases. The V gene end was trimmed by 8 bases and the J gene end by 1 base; junction bases not matched to a gene: 5. CDR3 length: 13 amino acids. Germline V gives CDR1 SQVTM, CDR2 ANQGSEA. In DNA, the CDR3 is TGCAGCATCCTGACAGGGGGCCAAGAGACCCAGTACTTC. Translation gives CSILTGGQETQYF.

This clonotype was recorded a few times. The genes are TRBV7-9 and TRBJ1-2; no definite D call. The germline gives CDR1 SEHNR, CDR2 FQNEAQ (reference sequence). V was cut by 2 bases and J by 8 bases, with 12 bases left in between. The CDR3 runs to 13 residues. In nucleotides, the CDR3 is TGTGCCAGCAGCTTAATAAGTGCATTCGGCTACACCTTC. It yields the protein CASSLISAFGYTF.

The V gene is TRBV6-5, the J gene TRBJ2-7, with TRBD2 identical over 9 bases. CDR1 MNHEY and CDR2 SVGAGI come from the germline V gene. This CDR3 region has 16 residues. The trim removed 2 bases at V and 5 bases at J, leaving 10 bases unmatched. CDR3 sequence (DNA): TGTGCCAGCAGTTACGTCGCGGGAGGGCCTAAGAACGAGCAGTACTTC. It encodes CASSYVAGGPKNEQYF.

The CDR3 here is CASSGSGGLPETQYF. For the CDR3, the DNA is TGTGCCAGCAGCGGTTCAGGGGGCTTGCCAGAGACCCAGTACTTC. This chain uses TRBV9 with TRBJ2-5, with 8 bases fitting TRBD1. The CDR3 runs 15 residues. The J segment lost 4 bases and the V segment lost 3 bases, leaving 8 bases of the junction unmatched. The germline V gene has CDR1 SGDLS and CDR2 YYNGEE.

The sample holds many counts of this clonotype. One end of the junction is discordant with germline, which a read error may explain. The CDR3 bases are TGTGCTAGCAGCACCCGAGCGGGAGGGGAGACCCAGTACTTC. Translated: CASSTRAGGETQYF. This chain joins TRBV7-7 and TRBJ2-5; 10 bases fit TRBD2. The CDR3 covers 14 residues. Germline-derived CDR1 and CDR2 are SSHAT and FNYEAQ (reference sequence).

The genes are TRBV20-1 and TRBJ2-5, with a possible D match to TRBD1 (5 bases). Trimming took off 3 bases at V and 2 bases at J, with 16 bases between the two ends. CDR1 and CDR2 (germline): DFQATT, SNEGSKA (reference sequence). CDR3 length equals 15 residues. The CDR3 sequence: CSASEETVTQETQYF. In DNA, the CDR3 is TGCAGTGCTAGCGAAGAGACAGTTACTCAAGAGACCCAGTACTTC.

The chain combines TRBV7-8 with TRBJ2-7; D is perhaps TRBD1 or TRBD2 (6 bases each). The CDR3 covers 15 residues. CDR1 and CDR2 from the germline V gene are SGHVS and FQNEAQ. Trimming removed 2 bases at V and 3 bases at J, with 14 bases between. The CDR3 DNA reads as TGTGCCAGCAGCTTATATCCAGGGGAGGTCTACGAGCAGTACTTC. This codes for CASSLYPGEVYEQYF. Supplemented by reference TRBV7-8 and TRBJ2-7, the full variable domain reads GAGVSQSPRYKVAKRGQDVALRCDPISGHVSLFWYQQALGQGPEFLTYFQNEAQLDKSGLPSDRFFAERPEGSVSTLKIQRTQQEDSAVYLCASSLYPGEVYEQYFGPGTRLTVT.

The gene calls are TRBV2 and TRBJ2-5; D is unclear. The CDR3 totals 12 residues. Germline assignment: CDR1 SNHLY and CDR2 FYNNEI. Deletions cut 6 bases from V and 4 bases from J, with 9 bases between. The CDR3 DNA is TGTGCCAGCAGCCAATTGGGAGAGACCCAGTACTTC. The encoded protein is CASSQLGETQYF.

A remark on this clonotype: A much larger clone is a single base away; this may be a read error. This chain joins TRBV2 and TRBJ2-5; D is unresolved. Germline V lookup: CDR1 SNHLY, CDR2 FYNNEI. Trimming stripped 3 bases from V and 5 bases from J, with 16 bases between. This CDR3 contains 15 residues. CDR3 in DNA: TGTGCCAGCAGTGACCCCCGATCCGGGTGGGAGACCCAGTACTTC. Translated, it gives CASSDPRSGWETQYF.

This CDR3 is CASSFDTGISLHF. CDR3 nucleotide sequence: TGTGCCAGCAGCTTCGACACAGGGATATCCCTCCACTTT. This chain connects TRBV11-2 to TRBJ1-6; weak D call: TRBD1 (6 bases). This CDR3 contains 13 residues. Germline-derived CDR1 and CDR2 are SGHAT and FQNNGV. V gave up 3 bases and J gave up 14 bases, with 14 bases separating them.

Notes on this clonotype: Being one base from a much bigger clone, this may be a read error. The rearrangement uses TRBV9 and TRBJ1-5; D is unresolved. Germline CDR1 and CDR2: SGDLS and YYNGEE. The CDR3 covers 14 residues. The CDR3 DNA reads as TGTGCCAGCAGCGTAGGCGCAGCCGATCAGCTCCAGCATTTT. Its translation: CASSVGAADQLQHF.

This clonotype was detected ten times or more. The chain carries TRBV24-1 and TRBJ1-2, with 7 nucleotides matching TRBD1. The CDR3 spans 14 residues. V shed 7 bases, J shed 4 bases, and the junction held 8 bases outside the gene matches. The germline V gene has CDR1 KGHDR and CDR2 SFDVKD. This CDR3 reads CATSGTGDVYGYTF. CDR3 sequence (DNA): TGTGCCACCAGCGGAACAGGGGATGTCTATGGCTACACCTTC.